Below are 29 T cell receptor beta chains sequenced from a single sample in a study of glioma-infiltrating T cells. TCR alpha and beta CDR3 regions were amplified from RNA using iRepertoire nested multiplex PCR. TCRdb used MiXCR to reprocess the multiplex PCR reads, holding one entry per CDR3 protein. The sample lists 150,000 or so distinct CDR3 sequences; about 39% were seen once. The sequencing input was glioma tissue, nonneoplastic brain tissue, or PBMCs (not recorded which). The receptors stem from a human donor with low-grade glioma or glioblastoma, undergoing nonglioma brain surgery, or in good health (not recorded which).

The chain combines TRBV27 with TRBJ1-4, with D maybe TRBD1 (6 bases). V gave up 5 bases and J gave up 7 bases, with 20 bases separating them. This CDR3 is built from 16 residues. CDR1 is MNHEY, CDR2 SMNVEV, per germline (reference sequence). CDR3 in amino acids: CASSPQLFQGREKLFF. CDR3 in DNA: TGTGCCAGCAGTCCTCAGTTGTTCCAGGGGCGTGAAAAACTGTTTTTT. The whole variable domain, filled in from reference TRBV27 and TRBJ1-4, reads EAQVTQNPRYLITVTGKKLTVTCSQNMNHEYMSWYRQDPGLGLRQIYYSMNVEVTDKGDVPEGYKVSRKEKRNFPLILESPSPNQTSLYFCASSPQLFQGREKLFFGSGTQLSVL.

The table lists this clonotype with a few counts. The chain combines TRBV7-8 with TRBJ2-3; D unresolved. The CDR3 loop spans 14 amino acids. Between the trimmed V and J ends, which lost 5 bases and 4 bases, there was a span of 13 bases. Germline V gene sequence: CDR1 SGHVS, CDR2 FQNEAQ. CDR3 amino acids: CASSLAIGADTQYF. As DNA, the CDR3 is TGTGCCAGCAGCCTGGCAATCGGAGCAGATACGCAGTATTTT.

The chain links TRBV20-1 to TRBJ2-1; the match to TRBD2 covers 8 bases. CDR1 is DFQATT and CDR2 is SNEGSKA in the germline V gene (reference sequence). This CDR3 has 14 residues. After removal of 1 base from V and 4 bases from J, the junction contained 3 bases not matched to a gene. DNA of the CDR3: TGCAGTGCTAGAGGGGGACTAGTTTACAATGAGCAGTTCTTC. Translating gives CSARGGLVYNEQFF.

The chain combines TRBV10-3 with TRBJ2-3; D is perhaps TRBD2 (5 bases). The germline V and J ends were trimmed by 8 bases and 4 bases, with 13 bases remaining between them. CDR1 is ENHRY and CDR2 is SYGVKD in the germline V gene. The CDR3 is 13 amino acids. The CDR3 region is CAIRSGGSDTQYF. CDR3 bases: TGTGCCATCCGGAGCGGTGGGTCAGATACGCAGTATTTT.

Of note for this clonotype: This CDR3 fails to terminate in the conserved phenylalanine or tryptophan, so it likely reflects a read error. V is TRBV7-2 and J is TRBJ2-4; 8 bases fit TRBD2. This CDR3 region has 15 residues. Germline loops: CDR1 SGHTA, CDR2 FQGNSA. Germline trimming cut 3 bases from V and 3 bases from J; bases unmatched to any gene: 4. The CDR3 nucleotides read TGTGCCAGCAGCTTCGAAGCGGGAGTCAAAAACATTCAGTACCTC. This encodes CASSFEAGVKNIQYL.

Comments on this clonotype: An end of the junction does not agree with germline; a read error may underlie this. The rearrangement uses TRBV10-3 and TRBJ1-1; no clear D gene. The CDR3 spans 13 residues. Per the germline V gene, CDR1 is ENHRY and CDR2 is SYGVKD. As DNA, the CDR3 is TGTGGCATCAGTGATGGCGGGAACACTGAAGCTTTCTTT. Protein: CGISDGGNTEAFF.

This chain links TRBV7-2 with TRBJ2-2; the D is unclear. Trimming cost V 6 bases and J 5 bases, with 13 bases left between them. CDR1 and CDR2 (germline): SGHTA, FQGNSA. CDR3 size: 14 residues. This chain's CDR3 is CASSRRLGTGELFF. Here the CDR3 DNA reads TGTGCCAGCAGTCGAAGACTGGGGACCGGGGAGCTGTTTTTT.

To note about this clonotype: A read error may explain this, as a much larger clone is one base away. CDR3 nucleotide sequence: TGCAGTGCTAGTTGGGGGAATGAGCAGTCCTTC. This sequence encodes CSASWGNEQSF. V is TRBV20-1 and J is TRBJ2-1, with D perhaps matching TRBD1 or TRBD2 (5 bases each). The CDR3 spans 11 residues. CDR1 and CDR2 (germline): DFQATT, SNEGSKA (reference sequence).

This clonotype was detected only a few times. The V and J genes are TRBV3-1 and TRBJ1-4; D call uncertain. This CDR3 region has 13 residues. V shed 2 bases and J shed 11 bases, with 12 bases lying between them. CDR1 is LGHDT and CDR2 is YNNKEL in the germline V gene (reference sequence). CDR3 bases: TGTGCCAGCAGCCAAAACATGGGATGGAAACTGTTTTTT. Its translation: CASSQNMGWKLFF.

This clonotype was observed at least ten times. The rearrangement joins TRBV20-1 to TRBJ1-5; tentatively, D is TRBD1 (6 bases). V was cut by 3 bases and J by 3 bases, with 9 bases left in between. The CDR3 sequence is 13 residues long. Germline-derived CDR1 and CDR2 are DFQATT and SNEGSKA (reference sequence). The chain's CDR3 is CSARRQDNQPQHF. In DNA form, the CDR3 reads TGCAGTGCTAGGCGACAGGACAATCAGCCCCAGCATTTT.

Concerning this clonotype: This may come from a read error, since a much larger clone is one base off. The rearrangement links TRBV6-6 to TRBJ2-2; D ambiguous. The CDR3 runs 12 residues. Germline V gene lookup returns CDR1 MNHNY and CDR2 SVGAGI (reference sequence). Deletions cut 4 bases from V and 7 bases from J, with 7 bases between. This CDR3 reads CASSFYIGELFF. The CDR3, as DNA: TGTGCCAGCAGTTTCTACATCGGGGAGCTGTTTTTT.

A note on this clonotype: A read error may be the cause here, since a much bigger clone is one base away. It is likely a read error, because the conserved phenylalanine at the end of the CDR3 is missing. The rearrangement links TRBV27 to TRBJ1-6; D remains unclear. The V gene's germline CDR1 is MNHEY and CDR2 SMNVEV (reference sequence). V lost 2 bases to trimming and J lost 5 bases, with 7 bases between them. The CDR3 spans 14 residues. The CDR3 loop reads CASSLLGDNSPLHS. CDR3 bases: TGTGCCAGCAGTTTACTGGGAGATAATTCACCCCTCCACTCT.

J is TRBJ2-5 and V is TRBV7-2; 8 bases fit TRBD2. The junction had 6 bases not matched to a gene; V was cut back by 6 bases and J by 6 bases. The length of the CDR3 is 13 residues. Germline V CDR1 and CDR2: SGHTA, FQGNSA. The CDR3 DNA reads TGTGCCAGCAGTCCGGGGGGGTCCCAGACCCAGTACTTC. Amino acid sequence: CASSPGGSQTQYF.

The CDR3 DNA reads TGTGCCAGCAGTTTAGGAGCTACAGGGGTGCCCTACGAGCAGTACTTC. Encoded protein: CASSLGATGVPYEQYF. The chain employs TRBV12-3 or TRBV12-4 and TRBJ2-7, with 7 bases lining up with TRBD1. J gave up 2 bases and V 1 base, and 8 bases lay outside the gene matches. This CDR3 is 16 amino acids long.

V and J are TRBV28 and TRBJ2-5, with TRBD2 matching over 8 bases. V was clipped by 6 bases and J by 1 base; unmatched bases: 10. This CDR3 is 16 amino acids long. CDR1 MDHEN and CDR2 SYDVKM come from the germline V gene. The CDR3 DNA is TGTGCCAGCAGCCCTGCGGGGGGCGCTGGCCAAGAGACCCAGTACTTC. Translation: CASSPAGGAGQETQYF.

This clonotype was counted between two and nine times. The CDR3 spells CAISAGTPGTETQYF. CDR3 bases: TGTGCCATCAGTGCCGGGACTCCCGGGACAGAGACCCAGTACTTC. The chain is built from TRBV10-3 and TRBJ2-5; D may be TRBD2 (6 bases). Germline V gene lookup returns CDR1 ENHRY and CDR2 SYGVKD. The CDR3 sequence is 15 residues long. Trimming shortened V by 4 bases and J by 4 bases, and 16 bases separated the two germline ends.

In regard to this clonotype: Compared with germline, one end of the junction differs, possibly owing to a read error. This chain joins TRBV7-6 and TRBJ2-7, with unresolved D. The germline V gene has CDR1 SGHVS and CDR2 FNYEAQ. This CDR3 comprises 14 residues. Here the CDR3 DNA reads TGTGCCCGCAGCTTAGCAGGTCCAGGATACGAGCAGTACTTC. Its translation is CARSLAGPGYEQYF.

This CDR3 reads CASSPALGLAGSNEQYF. The DNA of the CDR3 is TGTGCCAGCAGCCCCGCCCTGGGGCTAGCGGGATCCAACGAGCAGTACTTC. This chain links TRBV19 with TRBJ2-7; TRBD2 matches at 9 bases. From germline, CDR1 is LNHDA and CDR2 SQIVND (reference sequence). Trimming cost V 9 bases and J 5 bases; bases outside gene matches: 20. The CDR3 consists of 17 residues.

The rearrangement links TRBV4-3 to TRBJ1-2; no reliable D call. The CDR3 has 12 amino acids. Germline CDR1 is LGHNA and CDR2 is YSLEER. Trimming removed 0 bases at V and 4 bases at J, with 3 bases between. The CDR3 DNA reads as TGCGCCAGCAGCCAAGACCGCTATGGCTACACCTTC. Protein sequence: CASSQDRYGYTF.

The chain couples TRBV20-1 to TRBJ2-5, with 10 bases matching TRBD1. With 4 bases clipped from V and 2 bases from J, the junction kept 10 bases outside the gene matches. The CDR3 has 16 residues. The V gene's germline CDR1 is DFQATT and CDR2 SNEGSKA (reference sequence). The CDR3, as DNA: TGCAGTGCTAATCAACCGGGACAGGGGCGTCAAGAGACCCAGTACTTC. Translated: CSANQPGQGRQETQYF.

Only a few counts were recorded for this clonotype. This chain joins TRBV20-1 and TRBJ1-5; D gene unclear. The CDR3 loop spans 14 amino acids. Germline loops: CDR1 DFQATT, CDR2 SNEGSKA (reference sequence). Trimming stripped 5 bases from V and 0 bases from J, with 11 bases between. The CDR3 protein is CSAGGRYSNQPQHF. The CDR3, as DNA: TGCAGTGCTGGAGGAAGGTATAGCAATCAGCCCCAGCATTTT.

V gene TRBV27 combines with J gene TRBJ1-5; the D gene is possibly TRBD1 (6 bases). The CDR3 length is 14 residues. V was clipped by 8 bases and J by 6 bases, with 17 bases between them. Germline CDR1 and CDR2: MNHEY and SMNVEV (reference sequence). The CDR3 DNA sequence: TGTGCCAGCGCAAGGACAGTTCGTGGTCAGCCCCAGCATTTT. Translated: CASARTVRGQPQHF.

The J gene is TRBJ2-7, the V gene TRBV6-1, with 10 nucleotides matching TRBD2. V gave up 8 bases and J gave up 5 bases; unmatched junction bases: 9. The V gene's germline CDR1 is MNHNS and CDR2 SASEGT. The CDR3 runs to 14 residues. The CDR3 DNA reads as TGTGCCAGCCTGCTCAGCGGGAGGGATAACGAGCAGTACTTC. This codes for CASLLSGRDNEQYF.

The chain uses TRBV27 and TRBJ2-5, with D unclear. The germline CDR1 and CDR2 sequences are MNHEY and SMNVEV (reference sequence). V was clipped by 3 bases and J by 5 bases, with 10 bases between them. The CDR3 runs 13 residues. CDR3 sequence reads: CASSLVGFETQYF. The CDR3 DNA reads TGTGCCAGCAGTTTGGTGGGGTTTGAGACCCAGTACTTC.

The DNA for the CDR3 is TGTGCCAGCAGTCCGCAGGGACAACCGACAAGGGGTACCCACAATGAGCAGTTCTTC. This translates into CASSPQGQPTRGTHNEQFF. The chain links TRBV28 to TRBJ2-1; D might be TRBD1 (6 bases). V shed 5 bases and J shed 5 bases, with 28 bases lying between them. Germline V lookup: CDR1 MDHEN, CDR2 SYDVKM. The CDR3 contains 19 residues.

As concerns this clonotype: The germline gene is not matched at one end of the junction; a read error may be the cause. CDR3 DNA sequence: TGTGCCAGCGGGACCTACGAGAAGTACTTC. Translated: CASGTYEKYF. The chain couples TRBV25-1 to TRBJ2-7; tentatively, D is TRBD1 or TRBD2 (5 bases each). The CDR3 extends over 10 amino acids. Germline V gene lookup returns CDR1 MGHDK and CDR2 SYGVNS.

This clonotype was observed a handful of times. The chain joins TRBV7-8 to TRBJ2-1, with unresolved D. The CDR3 extends over 15 amino acids. The germline V gene has CDR1 SGHVS and CDR2 FQNEAQ. V was trimmed by 2 bases and J by 1 base, leaving 9 bases between them. In DNA form, the CDR3 reads TGTGCCAGCAGCTTAAACGAGATGTCCTACAATGAGCAGTTCTTC. This encodes CASSLNEMSYNEQFF.

About this clonotype: A much larger clone is a single base away; this may be a read error. This chain joins TRBV27 and TRBJ2-3; TRBD2 might be the D (5 bases). CDR1 MNHEY and CDR2 SMNVEV come from the germline V gene (reference sequence). The CDR3 covers 14 residues. Trimming pared 4 bases from V and 3 bases from J, leaving 11 bases between. The CDR3, as DNA: TGTGCCAGCAGTTCGTGTACTAGGACAGATACGCAGTATTTT. It is translated as CASSSCTRTDTQYF.

V gene TRBV6-2 or TRBV6-3 combines with J gene TRBJ2-7; D not certain. Trimming cost V 0 bases and J 3 bases, with 9 bases left between them. The germline V gene has CDR1 MNHEY and CDR2 SVGEGT. The CDR3 length is 14 residues. CDR3 region: CASSYSGGYYEQYF. The CDR3 nucleotides are TGTGCCAGCAGTTACTCCGGCGGATACTACGAGCAGTACTTC.